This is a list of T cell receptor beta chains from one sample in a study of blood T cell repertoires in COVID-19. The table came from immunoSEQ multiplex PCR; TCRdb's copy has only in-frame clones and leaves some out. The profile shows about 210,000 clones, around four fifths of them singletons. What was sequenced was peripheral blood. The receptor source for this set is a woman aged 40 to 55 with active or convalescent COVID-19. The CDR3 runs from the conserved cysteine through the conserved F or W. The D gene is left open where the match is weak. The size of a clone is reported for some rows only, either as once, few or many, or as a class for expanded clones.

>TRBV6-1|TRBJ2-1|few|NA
CASSESAREQFF
TGTGCCAGCAGTGAGAGTGCGCGTGAGCAGTTCTTC
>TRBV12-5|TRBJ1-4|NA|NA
CASGNIEKLFF
TGTGCTAGTGGAAATATAGAAAAACTGTTTTTT
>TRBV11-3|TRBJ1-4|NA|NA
CASSLGDSANEKLFF
TGTGCCAGCAGCTTAGGGGACTCTGCCAATGAAAAACTGTTTTTT
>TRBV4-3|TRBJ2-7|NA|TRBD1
CASSQDTLGQGAEEQYF
TGCGCCAGCAGCCAAGATACCCTCGGGCAGGGGGCTGAAGAGCAGTACTTC
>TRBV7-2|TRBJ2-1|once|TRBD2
CASRSITSGGYNEQFF
TGTGCCAGCAGGAGCATAACTAGCGGGGGCTACAATGAGCAGTTCTTC
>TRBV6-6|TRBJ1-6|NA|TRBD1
CASSYTMGQPKVALHF
TGTGCCAGCAGTTACACTATGGGACAGCCCAAGGTGGCCCTCCACTTT
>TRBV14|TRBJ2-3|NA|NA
CASSSGTSTDTQYF
TGTGCCAGCAGCTCCGGGACTTCGACAGATACGCAGTATTTT
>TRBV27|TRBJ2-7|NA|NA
CASRLGVSSYEQYF
TGTGCCAGCAGGCTAGGGGTTAGCTCCTACGAGCAGTACTTC
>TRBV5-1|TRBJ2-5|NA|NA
CASSLDPVGVQETQYF
TGCGCCAGCAGCTTGGACCCCGTAGGAGTTCAAGAGACCCAGTACTTC
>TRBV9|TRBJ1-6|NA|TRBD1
CASSPVDLDRAYSPLHF
TGTGCCAGCAGCCCAGTAGATTTGGACAGGGCATATTCACCCCTCCACTTT
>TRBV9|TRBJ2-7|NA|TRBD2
CASSVGSAGAGAYEQYF
TGTGCCAGCAGCGTAGGGTCCGCCGGAGCGGGAGCCTACGAGCAGTACTTC
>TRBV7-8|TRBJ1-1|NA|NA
CASSLQGYSGEAFF
TGTGCCAGCAGCTTACAGGGATATTCTGGTGAAGCTTTCTTT
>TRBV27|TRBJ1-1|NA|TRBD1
CASTNRGTEEAFF
TGTGCCAGCACAAACAGGGGCACTGAGGAAGCTTTCTTT
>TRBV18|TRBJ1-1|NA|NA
CASSHEQIDTEAFF
TGTGCCAGCTCACACGAGCAAATCGACACTGAAGCTTTCTTT
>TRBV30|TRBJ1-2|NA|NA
CAWSVRQAGGYTF
TGTGCCTGGAGTGTCAGGCAGGCGGGGGGCTACACCTTC
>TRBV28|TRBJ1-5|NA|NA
CASSLDSNQPQHF
TGTGCCAGCAGTCTAGATAGCAATCAGCCCCAGCATTTT
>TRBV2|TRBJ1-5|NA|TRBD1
CASALTGDYSNQPQHF
TGTGCCAGCGCCCTGACAGGGGACTATAGCAATCAGCCCCAGCATTTT
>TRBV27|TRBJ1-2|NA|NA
CASSPTQNYGYTF
TGTGCCAGCAGCCCAACCCAGAACTATGGCTACACCTTC
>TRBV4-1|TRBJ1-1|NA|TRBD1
CASSQDLSGGRTFF
TGCGCCAGCAGCCAAGATTTATCAGGGGGCAGAACTTTCTTT
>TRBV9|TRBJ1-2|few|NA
CASSVAPGEGDGYTF
TGTGCCAGCAGCGTAGCCCCTGGGGAGGGGGATGGCTACACCTTC
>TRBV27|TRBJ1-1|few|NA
CASSARGRTEAFF
TGTGCCAGCAGTGCAAGGGGAAGGACTGAAGCTTTCTTT
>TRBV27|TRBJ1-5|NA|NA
CASSSGQGRQPQHF
TGTGCCAGCAGTTCCGGGCAGGGGAGACAGCCCCAGCATTTT
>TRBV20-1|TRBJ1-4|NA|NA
CSARFEKLFF
TGCAGTGCTCGTTTTGAAAAACTGTTTTTT
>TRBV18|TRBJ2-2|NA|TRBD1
CASSHSGTGASGELFF
TGTGCCAGCTCACACTCCGGGACAGGGGCTTCCGGGGAGCTGTTTTTT
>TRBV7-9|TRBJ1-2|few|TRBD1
CASSLKDRDGYTF
TGTGCCAGCAGCCTAAAGGACAGGGATGGCTACACCTTC
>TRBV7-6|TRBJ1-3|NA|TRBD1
CAFTTSSTGALQRNTIYF
TGTGCCTTTACCACCTCGTCCACAGGGGCCCTACAGAGAAACACCATATATTTT
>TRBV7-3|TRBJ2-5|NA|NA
CASSQGGTQYF
TGTGCCAGCAGCCAGGGTGGGACCCAGTACTTC
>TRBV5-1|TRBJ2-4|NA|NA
CASSLIGIANIQYF
TGCGCCAGCAGCTTGATCGGGATTGCAAACATTCAGTACTTC
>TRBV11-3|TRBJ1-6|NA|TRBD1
CASSLGQGNSPLHF
TGTGCCAGCAGCTTAGGACAGGGGAATTCACCCCTCCACTTT
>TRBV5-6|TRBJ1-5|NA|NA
CASSRRSVINQPQHF
TGTGCCAGCAGCCGGAGATCGGTGATCAATCAGCCCCAGCATTTT
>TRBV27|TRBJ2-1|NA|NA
CASRPLGPYNEQFF
TGTGCCAGCAGGCCACTAGGACCCTACAATGAGCAGTTCTTC
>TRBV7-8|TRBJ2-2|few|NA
CASSPYRVSTGELFF
TGTGCCAGCAGCCCATACAGGGTTTCCACCGGGGAGCTGTTTTTT
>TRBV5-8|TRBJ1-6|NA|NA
CASSFLPGLLLGHNSPLHF
TGTGCCAGCAGCTTTCTCCCAGGTTTATTACTTGGCCACAATTCACCCCTCCACTTT
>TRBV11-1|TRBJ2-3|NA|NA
CASTSRLSTDTQYF
TGTGCCAGCACCTCGAGGCTTAGCACAGATACGCAGTATTTT
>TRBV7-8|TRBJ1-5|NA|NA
CASSLFSGGRNQPQHF
TGTGCCAGCAGCTTGTTTAGCGGTGGGCGCAATCAGCCCCAGCATTTT
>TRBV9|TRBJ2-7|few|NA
CASSVGAPAYEQYF
TGTGCCAGCAGCGTAGGAGCACCCGCCTACGAGCAGTACTTC
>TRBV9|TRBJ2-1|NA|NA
CASSARLHEQFF
TGTGCCAGCAGCGCCCGACTCCACGAGCAGTTCTTC
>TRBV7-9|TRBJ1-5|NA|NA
CASSGLQFNQPQHF
TGTGCCAGCAGCGGCCTACAGTTTAATCAGCCCCAGCATTTT
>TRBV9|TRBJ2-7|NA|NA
CASSVSGMDEQYF
TGTGCCAGCAGCGTAAGCGGAATGGACGAGCAGTACTTC
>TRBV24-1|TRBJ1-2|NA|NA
CATSDWQVNYGYTF
TGTGCCACCAGTGATTGGCAGGTTAACTATGGCTACACCTTC
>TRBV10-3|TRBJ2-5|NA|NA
CAISDARPGTSQETQYF
TGTGCCATCAGTGACGCTCGACCCGGGACTTCTCAAGAGACCCAGTACTTC
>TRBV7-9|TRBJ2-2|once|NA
CASRSVASNTGELFF
TGTGCCAGCAGAAGCGTCGCATCGAACACCGGGGAGCTGTTTTTT